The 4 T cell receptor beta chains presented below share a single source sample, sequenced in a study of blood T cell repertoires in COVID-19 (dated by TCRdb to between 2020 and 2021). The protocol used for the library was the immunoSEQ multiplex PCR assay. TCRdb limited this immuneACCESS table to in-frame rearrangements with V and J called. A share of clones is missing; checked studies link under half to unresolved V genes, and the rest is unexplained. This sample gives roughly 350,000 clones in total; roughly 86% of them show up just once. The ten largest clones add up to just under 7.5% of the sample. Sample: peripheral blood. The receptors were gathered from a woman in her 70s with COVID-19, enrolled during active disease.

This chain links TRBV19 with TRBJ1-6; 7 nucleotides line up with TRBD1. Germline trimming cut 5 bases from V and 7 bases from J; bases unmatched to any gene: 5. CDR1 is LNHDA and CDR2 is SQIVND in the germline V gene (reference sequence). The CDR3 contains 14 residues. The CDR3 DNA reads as TGTGCCAGTAGTTCGACAGGGTGGAATTCACCCCTCCACTTT. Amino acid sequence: CASSSTGWNSPLHF.

In DNA, the CDR3 is TGCGCCAGCAGGGACGGGACAGGGCTATTTGGCACTGAAGCTTTCTTT. As protein: CASRDGTGLFGTEAFF. The chain links TRBV5-1 to TRBJ1-1; 9 bases align to TRBD1. V shed 5 bases and J 4 bases; nucleotides not matched to a gene: 12. The CDR3 consists of 16 residues. From germline, CDR1 is SGHRS and CDR2 YFSETQ. Based on the CDR3 plus reference TRBV5-1 and TRBJ1-1, the full variable domain is KAGVTQTPRYLIKTRGQQVTLSCSPISGHRSVSWYQQTPGQGLQFLFEYFSETQRNKGNFPGRFSGRQFSNSRSEMNVSTLELGDSALYLCASRDGTGLFGTEAFFGQGTRLTVV.

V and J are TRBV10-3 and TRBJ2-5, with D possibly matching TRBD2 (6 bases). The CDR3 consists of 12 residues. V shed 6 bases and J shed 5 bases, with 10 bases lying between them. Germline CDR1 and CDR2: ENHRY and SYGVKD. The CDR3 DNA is TGTGCCATCAGGACTAGTAGTGAGACCCAGTACTTC. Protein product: CAIRTSSETQYF.

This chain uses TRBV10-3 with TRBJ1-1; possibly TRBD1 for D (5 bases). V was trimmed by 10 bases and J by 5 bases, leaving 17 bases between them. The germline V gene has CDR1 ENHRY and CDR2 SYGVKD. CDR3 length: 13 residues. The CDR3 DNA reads TGTGCCACCACCCCGGGGGTGGAAACTGAAGCTTTCTTT. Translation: CATTPGVETEAFF.